What follows describes a single T cell receptor (beta chain). The record originates from a study of blood T cell repertoires in COVID-19. Sequencing was performed with immunoSEQ multiplex PCR; in TCRdb, only in-frame clones are kept and a portion is missing. The repertoire holds about 220,000 clones, roughly four fifths seen once, with 4.7% in the top ten. The sequence was collected from a woman aged 70-85 years with acute or convalescent COVID-19. The source material was peripheral blood.

DNA of the CDR3: TGTGCCAGCAGCATCAGCACTGAAGCTTTCTTT. It codes for CASSISTEAFF. The rearrangement joins TRBV7-2 to TRBJ1-1; D gene ambiguous. Germline V gene data show CDR1 as SGHTA and CDR2 as FQGNSA. The CDR3 consists of 11 residues. The germline V and J ends were trimmed by 5 bases and 4 bases, with 5 bases remaining between them.